This T cell receptor beta chain was documented in a study of identifying expanded T cells in peripheral blood. During the collection period, no donor immune events like infections were recorded. General study results and limits: Approximately two-week clone count variance significantly increased as total template count grew. Technical replicates showed around 1.2 changed clones; two weeks 15 to 20; four weeks 19.

Sequencing used immunoSEQ multiplex PCR; TCRdb keeps in-frame clones, though not all of them. The sample includes some 81,000 clones, approximately 84% of them seen just once. The germline V gene encodes CDR1 SQVTM and CDR2 ANQGSEA. The length of the CDR3 is 13 residues. The germline V and J ends were trimmed by 6 bases and 0 bases, with 12 bases remaining between them. As regards this clone: Its antigen is unidentified.

Sequencing input: blood. The chain combines TRBV29-1 with TRBJ2-7; D is unclear. The clonotype comes from a person aged 18 to 69 in good health. CDR3: CSVASLYSYEQYF. DNA of the CDR3: TGCAGCGTGGCCTCCCTTTACTCCTACGAGCAGTACTTC.